One sample yielded the 30 T cell receptor beta chains listed below, sequenced in a study of blood T cell repertoires in COVID-19 (dated by TCRdb to the early 2020s). Library generation was performed with the immunoSEQ multiplex PCR assay. TCRdb obtained this table from immuneACCESS and retained in-frame rearrangements with V and J assigned. These tables miss some clones; where compared with another copy, unresolved V genes account for less than half of the shortfall, and the remainder is unexplained. The sample table records 95,000 to 110,000 clones; roughly 87% of these occur just once. The top ten clones comprise roughly 6.2% of the sample. What was sequenced was peripheral blood. Receptor source: a human donor in a cohort sampled during active COVID-19.

This chain joins TRBV27 and TRBJ2-7; possible D gene TRBD2, 5 bases. This CDR3 spans 12 amino acids. Trimming took off 0 bases at V and 7 bases at J, with 7 bases between the two ends. Germline loops: CDR1 MNHEY, CDR2 SMNVEV (reference sequence). Here the CDR3 reads CASSLSTGEQYF. The CDR3 region has the DNA TGTGCCAGCAGTTTATCTACGGGAGAGCAGTACTTC.

In nucleotides, the CDR3 is TGTGCCAGCAGGAACCCGGGCTCTGGAAACACCATATATTTT. Translating gives CASRNPGSGNTIYF. The chain couples TRBV6-5 to TRBJ1-3; D gene unclear. CDR3 size: 14 residues. Trimming took 6 bases from V and 0 from J, leaving 9 bases between them. CDR1 and CDR2 (germline): MNHEY, SVGAGI.

The rearrangement links TRBV24-1 to TRBJ1-2; D not resolved. This CDR3 has 13 residues. The V end was cut by 5 bases, the J end by 2 bases, with 8 bases between. CDR1 is KGHDR and CDR2 is SFDVKD in the germline V gene. CDR3 sequence (DNA): TGTGCCACCAGTGTAAGTAGCAACTATGGCTACACCTTC. Its protein product is CATSVSSNYGYTF.

In its sample, this clone was seen a few times. The chain has TRBV10-3 and TRBJ2-1; 7 positions agree with TRBD1. The germline V gene encodes CDR1 ENHRY and CDR2 SYGVKD. This CDR3 has 16 residues. After removal of 5 bases from V and 9 bases from J, the junction contained 16 bases not matched to a gene. The CDR3 is CAISRTGTETNSEQFF. The CDR3 bases are TGTGCCATCAGTCGTACCGGGACAGAAACAAACAGTGAGCAGTTCTTC.

The chain combines TRBV27 with TRBJ2-7; 7 bases are a match to TRBD1. CDR1 and CDR2 (germline): MNHEY, SMNVEV (reference sequence). Germline trimming cut 3 bases from V and 2 bases from J; bases unmatched to any gene: 4. CDR3 length: 14 residues. CDR3: CASSFWTGPYEQYF. CDR3 bases: TGTGCCAGCAGTTTCTGGACAGGTCCCTACGAGCAGTACTTC.

The chain carries TRBV5-1 and TRBJ2-2, with 7 bases that match TRBD2. The CDR3 is 16 amino acids. Unmatched junction bases numbered 2, after V lost 0 bases and J lost 0 bases. Per the germline V gene, CDR1 is SGHRS and CDR2 is YFSETQ. In DNA, the CDR3 is TGCGCCAGCAGCTTGGTCGCGGGGGCGAACACCGGGGAGCTGTTTTTT. The encoded protein is CASSLVAGANTGELFF. The variable domain in full, with the rest retrieved from reference TRBV5-1 and TRBJ2-2, is KAGVTQTPRYLIKTRGQQVTLSCSPISGHRSVSWYQQTPGQGLQFLFEYFSETQRNKGNFPGRFSGRQFSNSRSEMNVSTLELGDSALYLCASSLVAGANTGELFFGEGSRLTVL.

As DNA, the CDR3 is TGTGCCAGCAGTCGCTCGGACACCGGGGAGCTGTTTTTT. It codes for CASSRSDTGELFF. The J gene is TRBJ2-2, the V gene TRBV6-5, with D unresolved. The CDR3 is made up of 13 amino acids. V dropped 5 bases and J dropped 3 bases, with 7 bases sitting between them. Germline V CDR1 and CDR2: MNHEY, SVGAGI.

DNA of the CDR3: TGCAGTGCTCCAGGGAACAATGAGCAGTTCTTC. It translates to CSAPGNNEQFF. The genes are TRBV20-1 and TRBJ2-1, with a weak D call TRBD1 (5 bases). Germline assignment: CDR1 DFQATT and CDR2 SNEGSKA (reference sequence). The V and J ends lost 5 bases and 5 bases respectively, with 7 bases between them. The CDR3 contains 11 residues.

This clone was seen more than once but under ten times. The chain links TRBV4-2 to TRBJ1-2, with D possibly matching TRBD1 (6 bases). Germline V gives CDR1 LGHNA, CDR2 YNFKEQ. The V end was cut by 2 bases, the J end by 2 bases, with 15 bases between. The CDR3 is made up of 16 amino acids. The CDR3 sequence is CASSQPETGENYGYTF. In DNA, the CDR3 is TGTGCCAGCAGCCAACCCGAGACAGGAGAGAACTATGGCTACACCTTC.

In this sample, this clone turned up a few times. V is TRBV7-3 and J is TRBJ2-7, with D maybe TRBD1 (6 bases). The CDR3 consists of 13 residues. Trimming shortened V by 5 bases and J by 6 bases, and 14 bases separated the two germline ends. Germline V gene lookup returns CDR1 SGHTA and CDR2 FQGTGA. CDR3 bases: TGTGCCAGCAGCCTGGGGGCAGGTCGCGAGCAGTACTTC. As protein: CASSLGAGREQYF.

This clone has just one count. The chain has TRBV5-1 and TRBJ1-6; D is undetermined. Germline CDR1 and CDR2: SGHRS and YFSETQ. Trimming removed 0 bases from V and 7 bases from J, with 14 bases in between. The CDR3 is 16 amino acids. The CDR3 sequence is CASSLAVNQYNSPLHF. Here the CDR3 DNA reads TGCGCCAGCAGCTTGGCCGTCAATCAGTACAATTCACCCCTCCACTTT.

The chain joins TRBV12-3 or TRBV12-4 to TRBJ2-7; tentative D call: TRBD1 (5 bases). V was shortened by 7 bases and J by 3 bases, with 10 bases between the two germline ends. This CDR3 comprises 12 residues. The CDR3 DNA follows: TGTGCCAGCACCACGGACAACTACGAGCAGTACTTC. It specifies CASTTDNYEQYF.

The J gene is TRBJ2-6, the V gene TRBV15; possible D gene TRBD2, 6 bases. The V end lost 5 bases, the J end lost 0 bases, and 20 bases lay between the germline ends. Germline lookup yields CDR1 LNHNV and CDR2 YYDKDF (reference sequence). This CDR3 region has 19 residues. The CDR3 sequence is CATSGAGTAFSSGANVLTF. The CDR3 region has the DNA TGTGCCACCAGCGGGGCCGGGACTGCGTTTAGCTCTGGGGCCAACGTCCTGACTTTC.

V gene TRBV4-1 combines with J gene TRBJ2-7, with 9 bases identical to TRBD2. The CDR3 length is 15 residues. Germline CDR1 reads MGHRA; CDR2 reads YSYEKL. Germline trimming cut 3 bases from V and 6 bases from J; bases unmatched to any gene: 9. The CDR3 loop is CASSQIAGVVSEQYF. The CDR3 DNA sequence: TGCGCCAGCAGCCAGATAGCGGGAGTAGTCTCCGAGCAGTACTTC.

The chain uses TRBV5-1 and TRBJ2-2; maybe TRBD2 (6 bases). Trimming left V 3 bases short and J 2 bases short, with 14 bases between. The CDR3 totals 16 residues. Germline V gene lookup returns CDR1 SGHRS and CDR2 YFSETQ. CDR3 residues: CASSSGTSHNTGELFF. The CDR3 DNA reads as TGCGCCAGCAGCTCCGGGACTTCTCACAACACCGGGGAGCTGTTTTTT.

This clone was seen only once. The chain employs TRBV6-5 and TRBJ2-7; tentatively, D is TRBD2 (6 bases). This CDR3 has 14 residues. Germline V gene sequence: CDR1 MNHEY, CDR2 SVGAGI. V lost 0 bases to trimming and J lost 5 bases, with 11 bases between them. CDR3 protein: CASSYSAGSHEQYF. The CDR3 nucleotides are TGTGCCAGCAGTTACTCTGCGGGATCCCACGAGCAGTACTTC.

V is TRBV11-2 and J is TRBJ2-1; tentative D call: TRBD2 (5 bases). The germline gives CDR1 SGHAT, CDR2 FQNNGV. The V end was cut by 1 base, the J end by 8 bases, with 6 bases between. This CDR3 has 12 residues. In DNA, the CDR3 is TGTGCCAGCAGCTTAGTTAGCGATGAGCAGTTCTTC. The encoded protein is CASSLVSDEQFF.

The chain is built from TRBV28 and TRBJ1-2; TRBD1 aligns across 8 bases. Germline loops: CDR1 MDHEN, CDR2 SYDVKM. V lost 4 bases, J lost 6 bases, and 7 bases stayed unmatched. This CDR3 region has 14 residues. This CDR3 is CASSYGQGIDGYTF. The CDR3 DNA is TGTGCCAGCAGTTATGGACAGGGAATAGATGGCTACACCTTC.

The chain has TRBV24-1 and TRBJ1-3, with TRBD1 as a possible D gene (5 bases). Germline-derived CDR1 and CDR2 are KGHDR and SFDVKD. This CDR3 spans 15 amino acids. V was shortened by 9 bases and J by 0 bases, with 14 bases between the two germline ends. CDR3 sequence (DNA): TGTGCCACCCAGGGACGGGGGATCTCTGGAAACACCATATATTTT. This encodes CATQGRGISGNTIYF.

The rearrangement joins TRBV3-1 (or the pseudogene TRBV3-2) to TRBJ1-1; TRBD1 might be the D (5 bases). Germline CDR1 reads LGHDT; CDR2 reads YNNKEL (reference sequence). This CDR3 has 12 amino acids. The germline V and J ends were trimmed by 5 bases and 7 bases, with 11 bases remaining between them. For the CDR3, the DNA is TGTGCCAGCAGCGAATGGGGGGATGAAGCTTTCTTT. Protein product: CASSEWGDEAFF.

In its sample, this clone was seen once. This chain joins TRBV11-2 and TRBJ1-3; no reliable D call. V lost 8 bases and J lost 4, with 18 bases in between. Germline loops: CDR1 SGHAT, CDR2 FQNNGV. The length of the CDR3 is 15 residues. CDR3 DNA sequence: TGTGCCAGCCGGTTAGCGGGAGTAATCGGAAACACCATATATTTT. Protein product: CASRLAGVIGNTIYF.

This chain uses TRBV19 with TRBJ2-7; the match to TRBD1 covers 10 bases. CDR1 is LNHDA and CDR2 is SQIVND in the germline V gene (reference sequence). The CDR3 is 17 residues long. V lost 5 bases to trimming and J lost 1 base; unmatched junction nucleotides: 11. The CDR3 region has the DNA TGTGCCAGTAGTCCCAACCCGGGACAGGGGAATTCCTACGAGCAGTACTTC. Its protein product is CASSPNPGQGNSYEQYF. Together with reference TRBV19 and TRBJ2-7, the CDR3 gives the full variable domain: DGGITQSPKYLFRKEGQNVTLSCEQNLNHDAMYWYRQDPGQGLRLIYYSQIVNDFQKGDIAEGYSVSREKKESFPLTVTSAQKNPTAFYLCASSPNPGQGNSYEQYFGPGTRLTVT.

The chain has TRBV5-6 and TRBJ2-1; no definite D call. The CDR3 contains 14 residues. From germline, CDR1 is SGHDT and CDR2 YYEEEE. The V end lost 3 bases, the J end lost 2 bases, and 9 bases lay between the germline ends. Written as DNA, the CDR3 is TGTGCCAGCAGCTCCTGGCAAGCCTACAATGAGCAGTTCTTC. It translates to CASSSWQAYNEQFF.

CDR3 DNA sequence: TGCGCCAGCAGCTTGGGTTTGGGGACTAGCGGGAGAACCTACGAGCAGTACTTC. It codes for CASSLGLGTSGRTYEQYF. The chain carries TRBV5-1 and TRBJ2-7; TRBD2 matches 14 bases. The germline V gene has CDR1 SGHRS and CDR2 YFSETQ. Trimming at V came to 0 bases and at J to 2 bases, leaving 7 bases not matched to a gene. This CDR3 is built from 18 residues.

The chain joins TRBV7-8 to TRBJ2-1; D is perhaps TRBD2 (7 bases). V lost 9 bases and J 2 bases, leaving 20 bases between the germline ends. Germline values: CDR1 SGHVS, CDR2 FQNEAQ. The CDR3 runs 16 residues. The CDR3 coding sequence is TGTGCCAGTGGGCCAGGCGGGGGCTTAGCCTACAATGAGCAGTTCTTC. This sequence encodes CASGPGGGLAYNEQFF.

The J gene is TRBJ1-2, the V gene TRBV19; 8 bases are shared with TRBD1. The V gene's germline CDR1 is LNHDA and CDR2 SQIVND (reference sequence). The V segment lost 4 bases and the J segment 3 bases; nucleotides outside the gene matches: 10. This CDR3 has 16 amino acids. This CDR3 reads CASSRGQGAGDYGYTF. In DNA form, the CDR3 reads TGTGCCAGTAGTAGGGGTCAGGGGGCCGGGGACTATGGCTACACCTTC.

CDR3 sequence (DNA): TGTGCCAGCAGCTTGAACCTAGCGGGAGGCCGGCGTAATTATGAGCAGTTCTTC. Its protein product is CASSLNLAGGRRNYEQFF. V usage is TRBV11-2 and J usage is TRBJ2-1, with 11 positions matching TRBD2. J was trimmed by 8 bases and V by 3 bases; bases with no gene match: 15. In germline, CDR1 is SGHAT, CDR2 FQNNGV. This CDR3 comprises 18 residues.

The chain combines TRBV7-9 with TRBJ2-6; D gene ambiguous. This CDR3 spans 15 amino acids. Trimming stripped 3 bases from V and 1 base from J, with 7 bases between. The germline V gene has CDR1 SEHNR and CDR2 FQNEAQ (reference sequence). The DNA for the CDR3 is TGTGCCAGCAGCTTGGGCAGTTCTGGGGCCAACGTCCTGACTTTC. It codes for CASSLGSSGANVLTF.

The gene calls are TRBV5-1 and TRBJ2-3; D is possibly TRBD1 (7 bases). Germline V gene data show CDR1 as SGHRS and CDR2 as YFSETQ. This CDR3 has 16 residues. V was clipped by 1 base and J by 4 bases, with 16 bases between them. The CDR3 region is CASSLQGGLRADTQYF. Written as DNA, the CDR3 is TGCGCCAGCAGCTTGCAGGGGGGCCTAAGGGCAGATACGCAGTATTTT.

The rearrangement uses TRBV7-9 and TRBJ2-7; possible D gene TRBD2, 7 bases. CDR3 size: 13 residues. Germline V CDR1 and CDR2: SEHNR, FQNEAQ (reference sequence). V was pared by 7 bases and J by 4 bases, with 14 bases between. Here the CDR3 DNA reads TGTGCCAGCACCTCGGGGGGCTGGTACGAGCAGTACTTC. Translated: CASTSGGWYEQYF. Full variable domain (remainder filled in from reference TRBV7-9 and TRBJ2-7): DTGVSQNPRHKITKRGQNVTFRCDPISEHNRLYWYRQTLGQGPEFLTYFQNEAQLEKSRLLSDRFSAERPKGSFSTLEIQRTEQGDSAMYLCASTSGGWYEQYFGPGTRLTVT.